This record looks at one T cell receptor (beta chain) sequence and its context. With 3 bases clipped from V and 3 bases from J, the junction kept 8 bases outside the gene matches. Looked up from germline, CDR1 is LGHDT and CDR2 is YNNKEL (reference sequence). The CDR3 runs 16 residues. Sequencing used immunoSEQ multiplex PCR; TCRdb keeps in-frame clones, though not all of them. The data contain a few hundred thousand clones, about four fifths of them seen just once; the ten biggest clones take up about 9.6%. This sample is drawn from a study of blood T cell repertoires in COVID-19. Sequencing was performed on peripheral blood. The rearrangement joins TRBV3-1 (or the pseudogene TRBV3-2) to TRBJ2-7; 10 nucleotides agree with TRBD2. The clonotype comes from an elderly man with acute or convalescent COVID-19. Written as DNA, the CDR3 is TGTGCCAGCAGCCATACGAGCGGGGGGGCCTTCTACGAGCAGTACTTC. This codes for CASSHTSGGAFYEQYF.